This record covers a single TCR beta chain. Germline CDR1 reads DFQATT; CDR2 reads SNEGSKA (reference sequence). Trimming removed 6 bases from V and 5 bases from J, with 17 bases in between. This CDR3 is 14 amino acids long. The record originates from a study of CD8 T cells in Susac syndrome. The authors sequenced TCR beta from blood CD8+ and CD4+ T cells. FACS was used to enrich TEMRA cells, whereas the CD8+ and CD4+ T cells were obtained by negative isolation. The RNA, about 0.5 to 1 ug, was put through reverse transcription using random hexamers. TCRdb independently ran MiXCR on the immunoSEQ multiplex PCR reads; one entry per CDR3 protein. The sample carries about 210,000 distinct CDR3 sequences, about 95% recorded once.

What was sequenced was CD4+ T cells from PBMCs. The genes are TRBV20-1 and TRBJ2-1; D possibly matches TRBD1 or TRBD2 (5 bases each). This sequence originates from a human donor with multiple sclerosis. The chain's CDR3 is CSAPGPGKNNEQFF. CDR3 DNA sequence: TGCAGTGCCCCGGGACCGGGGAAAAACAATGAGCAGTTCTTC.